Following are 20 T cell receptor beta chains from one sample sequenced in a study of CD8+CD57+ T cells in acquired aplastic anemia. Genomic DNA, serving as template, underwent TCR beta VDJ and CDR3 profiling. TCRdb used MiXCR to reprocess the reads, holding one entry per CDR3 protein. The table has some 280,000 distinct CDR3 sequences, 45% to 70% seen once. Sample: sorted CD4+, CD8+, or CD8+CD57+ T cells (not recorded which) from PBMCs. The receptors shown here come from a human donor with severe aplastic anemia or a healthy control (not recorded which).

The chain links TRBV7-9 to TRBJ2-3; tentatively, D is TRBD2 (5 bases). The CDR3 sequence is 16 residues long. V dropped 2 bases and J dropped 2 bases, with 14 bases sitting between them. The germline V gene encodes CDR1 SEHNR and CDR2 FQNEAQ (reference sequence). The CDR3 DNA reads as TGTGCCAGCAGCTTATATCGCGGAGGTGTCACAGATACGCAGTATTTT. Amino acid sequence: CASSLYRGGVTDTQYF.

This clonotype has at least ten counts. The V gene is TRBV7-8, the J gene TRBJ2-3; D perhaps matches TRBD1 (5 bases). V was shortened by 10 bases and J by 3 bases, with 11 bases between the two germline ends. The length of the CDR3 is 12 residues. Per germline, CDR1 SGHVS and CDR2 FQNEAQ. The CDR3, as DNA: TGTGCCAACACCAGACAGACAGATACGCAGTATTTT. Amino acid sequence: CANTRQTDTQYF.

This chain links TRBV9 with TRBJ2-5; no clear D gene. The CDR3 runs to 13 residues. CDR1 is SGDLS, CDR2 YYNGEE, per germline. Trimming shortened V by 0 bases and J by 0 bases, and 3 bases separated the two germline ends. CDR3 loop: CASSVADQETQYF. CDR3 DNA: TGTGCCAGCAGCGTAGCTGACCAAGAGACCCAGTACTTC.

The gene calls are TRBV2 and TRBJ2-3, with 9 positions matching TRBD1. Trimming at V came to 5 bases and at J to 7 bases, leaving 4 bases not matched to a gene. The germline gives CDR1 SNHLY, CDR2 FYNNEI. The CDR3 runs to 13 residues. The CDR3 loop reads CASSKDRGYTQYF. In DNA, the CDR3 is TGTGCCAGCAGTAAGGACAGGGGTTATACGCAGTATTTT.

Concerning this clonotype itself: Possible read error: a much larger clone is one base away. Likely a read error: the CDR3 ends without its conserved phenylalanine or tryptophan. The chain combines TRBV6-1 with TRBJ1-1, with 9 bases that match TRBD1. V gave up 7 bases and J gave up 0 bases; unmatched junction bases: 9. There are 16 residues in the CDR3. CDR1 MNHNS and CDR2 SASEGT come from the germline V gene. DNA of the CDR3: TGTGCCAGCACCACTAACCACAGGGGGCTGAACACTGAAGCTTTCTCT. As protein: CASTTNHRGLNTEAFS.

This clonotype was observed many times. The rearrangement joins TRBV20-1 to TRBJ1-2; no reliable D call. The CDR3 extends over 13 amino acids. Per germline, CDR1 DFQATT and CDR2 SNEGSKA (reference sequence). The V and J ends lost 6 bases and 0 bases respectively, with 11 bases between them. The CDR3, as DNA: TGCAGTGCGTTGCCTCCAGCTAACTATGGCTACACCTTC. Protein sequence: CSALPPANYGYTF.

The table lists this clonotype with a few counts. The V gene is TRBV3-1, the J gene TRBJ1-3, with D unclear. The CDR3 totals 17 residues. Germline V gene sequence: CDR1 LGHDT, CDR2 YNNKEL (reference sequence). V lost 4 bases and J lost 5, with 21 bases in between. This chain's CDR3 is CASSPRPPVGDRNTIYF. As DNA, the CDR3 is TGTGCCAGCAGCCCCCGGCCCCCTGTAGGCGATAGAAACACCATATATTTT.

This clonotype was seen many times. V and J are TRBV5-1 and TRBJ1-1, with 9 bases identical to TRBD1. Germline CDR1 SGHRS, CDR2 YFSETQ. CDR3 length: 14 amino acids. V gave up 3 bases and J gave up 7 bases; unmatched junction bases: 7. The CDR3: CASSSQGARIEAFF. Here the CDR3 DNA reads TGCGCCAGCAGCTCACAGGGGGCCCGAATTGAAGCTTTCTTT.

The chain uses TRBV10-2 and TRBJ1-2, with D hard to call. CDR1 is WSHSY and CDR2 is SAAADI in the germline V gene. With 3 bases removed from V and 4 bases from J, the gap between germline ends came to 9 bases. The CDR3 is 13 amino acids. The CDR3 DNA is TGCGCCAGCAGTGATATGGTTCTCTATGGCTACACCTTC. Its translation is CASSDMVLYGYTF.

This clonotype was observed at least ten times. V gene TRBV30 combines with J gene TRBJ1-3; 7 positions match TRBD1. J was trimmed by 4 bases and V by 4 bases; bases with no gene match: 4. In germline, CDR1 is GTSNPN, CDR2 SVGIG (reference sequence). CDR3 length: 13 residues. This CDR3 is CAWNGDSGNTIYF. CDR3 bases: TGTGCCTGGAACGGGGACAGCGGAAACACCATATATTTT.

This clonotype was seen just once. The junction departs from the called germline gene at one end, perhaps through a read error. The chain employs TRBV10-2 and TRBJ1-2; tentative D call: TRBD1 (5 bases). Germline V CDR1 and CDR2: WSHSY, SAAADI. The CDR3 is 13 residues long. The CDR3 sequence is CASGDRQSNGYTF. CDR3 nucleotide sequence: TGCGCCAGCGGTGATCGACAGTCAAATGGCTACACCTTC.

This clonotype appeared many times. This chain links TRBV5-5 with TRBJ1-3; D not certain. Per the germline V gene, CDR1 is SGHKS and CDR2 is YYEKEE (reference sequence). This CDR3 comprises 14 residues. V lost 4 bases and J 2 bases, leaving 10 bases between the germline ends. As DNA, the CDR3 is TGTGCCAGCAGCCCCCTTGGGACTGGAAACACCATATATTTT. Translation gives CASSPLGTGNTIYF.

The chain combines TRBV10-3 with TRBJ1-6; TRBD1 agrees at 7 bases. CDR3 length: 14 amino acids. The trim removed 7 bases at V and 5 bases at J, leaving 5 bases unmatched. CDR1 and CDR2 from the germline V gene are ENHRY and SYGVKD. CDR3 coding DNA: TGTGCCATCAAAGAGGGACAGAATAATTCACCCCTCCACTTT. Its translation: CAIKEGQNNSPLHF.

The chain is built from TRBV29-1 and TRBJ1-2, with unresolved D. With 5 bases removed from V and 0 bases from J, the gap between germline ends came to 4 bases. This CDR3 has 11 residues. Germline V gene data show CDR1 as SQVTM and CDR2 as ANQGSEA. Here the CDR3 reads CSVNTNYGYTF. The CDR3 DNA follows: TGCAGCGTTAACACTAACTATGGCTACACCTTC.

V and J are TRBV29-1 and TRBJ2-3, with unresolved D. Germline values: CDR1 SQVTM, CDR2 ANQGSEA. CDR3 length: 13 amino acids. V dropped 6 bases and J dropped 5 bases, with 15 bases sitting between them. CDR3: CSVPEKKEDTQYF. In nucleotides, the CDR3 is TGCAGCGTCCCCGAGAAAAAGGAAGATACGCAGTATTTT.

The rearrangement links TRBV5-1 to TRBJ2-7, with 8 bases aligning to TRBD1. This CDR3 is built from 15 residues. Germline V CDR1 and CDR2: SGHRS, YFSETQ. Trimming took 2 bases from V and 5 from J; bases not matched to a gene: 9. Here the CDR3 reads CASSFTTGGRDEQYF. The CDR3 region has the DNA TGCGCCAGCAGCTTTACAACAGGGGGACGGGACGAGCAGTACTTC.

This clonotype was counted ten times or more. The chain links TRBV11-2 to TRBJ2-5, with no clear D. The V and J ends lost 5 bases and 5 bases respectively, with 21 bases between them. There are 16 residues in the CDR3. Germline V CDR1 and CDR2: SGHAT, FQNNGV. CDR3 nucleotides: TGTGCCAGCAGCCGCCTCCGGCGCCAGCCCTGGGAGACCCAGTACTTC. Protein: CASSRLRRQPWETQYF.

The gene calls are TRBV7-2 and TRBJ1-6; D may be TRBD1 (6 bases). Germline CDR1 SGHTA, CDR2 FQGNSA. The V end was cut by 3 bases, the J end by 9 bases, with 12 bases between. The CDR3 runs 14 residues. The DNA for the CDR3 is TGTGCCAGCAGCTTGAGACAGGCCCCTTCACCCCTCCACTTT. Translation gives CASSLRQAPSPLHF. Using reference TRBV7-2 and TRBJ1-6 for the parts outside the CDR3, the full variable domain is GAGVSQSPSNKVTEKGKDVELRCDPISGHTALYWYRQSLGQGLEFLIYFQGNSAPDKSGLPSDRFSAERTGGSVSTLTIQRTQQEDSAVYLCASSLRQAPSPLHFGNGTRLTVT.

This clonotype was counted between two and nine times. CDR3 amino acids: CSARDRRDWEQFF. The CDR3 coding sequence is TGCAGTGCTAGAGATCGGAGGGATTGGGAGCAGTTCTTC. The chain combines TRBV20-1 with TRBJ2-1; D is possibly TRBD2 (6 bases). Germline values: CDR1 DFQATT, CDR2 SNEGSKA (reference sequence). The V and J ends lost 0 bases and 10 bases respectively, with 13 bases between them. The CDR3 is 13 residues long.

The table lists this clonotype with a few counts. J is TRBJ2-7 and V is TRBV10-3; D possibly corresponds to TRBD2 (6 bases). The germline V gene has CDR1 ENHRY and CDR2 SYGVKD. Trimming shortened V by 9 bases and J by 3 bases, and 12 bases separated the two germline ends. The CDR3 spans 12 residues. CDR3 region: CAMRDSRYEQYF. The CDR3 region has the DNA TGTGCCATGCGGGACTCCCGCTACGAGCAGTACTTC.